Following are 30 T cell receptor beta chains from one sample sequenced in a study of pediatric ulcerative colitis. During colonoscopy, one to two rectal pinch biopsies were collected. TCRdb's copy holds only in-frame clones and misses some; the assay was immunoSEQ multiplex PCR. In the table there are 45,000 to 55,000 clones, under 80% of which are singletons. The sample comprised gut tissue. These receptors were collected from a girl aged 5 to 17 with moderate ulcerative colitis.

This chain joins TRBV13 and TRBJ2-2, with TRBD2 matching over 12 bases. The CDR3 extends over 17 amino acids. In germline, CDR1 is PRHDT, CDR2 FYEKMQ (reference sequence). V lost 6 bases, J lost 6 bases, and 11 bases stayed unmatched. CDR3 sequence reads: CASRPKTSGRVAGELFF. Written as DNA, the CDR3 is TGTGCCAGCAGACCCAAGACTAGCGGGAGAGTGGCCGGGGAGCTGTTTTTT.

The J gene is TRBJ1-2, the V gene TRBV6-1; no clear D gene. CDR1 is MNHNS and CDR2 is SASEGT in the germline V gene. The CDR3 runs 12 residues. The ends were cut back, 11 bases at V and 5 bases at J, with 15 bases in the middle. The CDR3 reads CASRRGVYGYTF. CDR3 bases: TGTGCCTCCCGACGGGGAGTTTATGGCTACACCTTC.

This clone was found once. This chain's CDR3 is CASSSRSYEQYF. Written as DNA, the CDR3 is TGTGCCAGCAGCAGTCGATCCTACGAGCAGTACTTC. This chain links TRBV2 with TRBJ2-7; D gene unclear. This CDR3 comprises 12 residues. The germline CDR1 and CDR2 sequences are SNHLY and FYNNEI. Trimming left V 6 bases short and J 1 base short, with 7 bases between.

J is TRBJ1-5 and V is TRBV6-1; 8 bases agree with TRBD1. The V gene's germline CDR1 is MNHNS and CDR2 SASEGT. The length of the CDR3 is 13 residues. The junction had 5 bases not matched to a gene; V was cut back by 11 bases and J by 2 bases. CDR3 in DNA: TGTGCCGCCAGGGGGCTGGGCAATCAGCCCCAGCATTTT. Protein product: CAARGLGNQPQHF.

This clone was observed a single time. The V call is TRBV5-1, the J call TRBJ2-7; the match to TRBD2 covers 7 bases. The V gene's germline CDR1 is SGHRS and CDR2 YFSETQ. J lost 4 bases, V lost 0 bases, and 4 bases had no gene match. The CDR3 covers 14 residues. The CDR3 protein is CASSLAVSGYEQYF. The CDR3 coding sequence is TGCGCCAGCAGCTTGGCGGTTAGCGGGTACGAGCAGTACTTC. Filled out from reference TRBV5-1 and TRBJ2-7, the complete variable domain reads KAGVTQTPRYLIKTRGQQVTLSCSPISGHRSVSWYQQTPGQGLQFLFEYFSETQRNKGNFPGRFSGRQFSNSRSEMNVSTLELGDSALYLCASSLAVSGYEQYFGPGTRLTVT.

This sequence joins TRBV28 and TRBJ1-2; tentatively, D is TRBD1 (6 bases). V was clipped by 2 bases and J by 4 bases, with 11 bases between them. Germline V gene sequence: CDR1 MDHEN, CDR2 SYDVKM. The CDR3 spans 14 residues. CDR3 region: CASSLEGGGYGYTF. The CDR3 nucleotides read TGTGCCAGCAGTTTAGAGGGAGGGGGCTATGGCTACACCTTC.

Only one count was recorded for this clone. The chain carries TRBV5-6 and TRBJ1-1; D is unclear. The V and J ends lost 0 bases and 8 bases respectively, with 17 bases between them. The germline V gene encodes CDR1 SGHDT and CDR2 YYEEEE. The CDR3 runs 15 residues. The CDR3 DNA is TGTGCCAGCAGCTTGGGAGCTGTGGGCCTCCGCGAAGCTTTCTTT. Its protein product is CASSLGAVGLREAFF.

J is TRBJ1-2 and V is TRBV28; 9 nucleotides match TRBD1. The trim removed 4 bases at V and 8 bases at J, leaving 5 bases unmatched. The CDR3 extends over 13 amino acids. Germline CDR1 is MDHEN and CDR2 is SYDVKM. Here the CDR3 DNA reads TGTGCCAGCAGTTCGGGACAGGGTGGGGGCTACACCTTC. Its translation: CASSSGQGGGYTF.

The genes are TRBV13 and TRBJ2-7; perhaps D is TRBD1 or TRBD2 (6 bases each). This CDR3 contains 16 residues. Trimming took off 1 base at V and 3 bases at J, with 16 bases between the two ends. The germline V gene encodes CDR1 PRHDT and CDR2 FYEKMQ (reference sequence). The CDR3: CASSLEGDLGGYEQYF. CDR3 DNA sequence: TGTGCCAGCAGCTTAGAGGGGGACCTGGGGGGCTACGAGCAGTACTTC. Full variable domain (rest looked up from reference TRBV13 and TRBJ2-7): AAGVIQSPRHLIKEKRETATLKCYPIPRHDTVYWYQQGPGQDPQFLISFYEKMQSDKGSIPDRFSAQQFSDYHSELNMSSLELGDSALYFCASSLEGDLGGYEQYFGPGTRLTVT.

This clone was observed a handful of times. The rearrangement uses TRBV2 and TRBJ2-2, with D unclear. Germline V gives CDR1 SNHLY, CDR2 FYNNEI. The germline V and J ends were trimmed by 6 bases and 8 bases, with 4 bases remaining between them. The CDR3 contains 10 residues. CDR3 sequence (DNA): TGTGCCAGCAGGATTGGGGAGCTGTTTTTT. This encodes CASRIGELFF.

The CDR3 region has the DNA TGTGCCTGGACAGGGGGGCAGGGTGAAAAACTGTTTTTT. It specifies CAWTGGQGEKLFF. The chain employs TRBV30 and TRBJ1-4; 7 nucleotides agree with TRBD1. J gave up 7 bases and V 4 bases, and 6 bases lay outside the gene matches. Germline-derived CDR1 and CDR2 are GTSNPN and SVGIG (reference sequence). CDR3 length: 13 residues.

The genes are TRBV29-1 and TRBJ2-7, with a tentative D call TRBD2 (5 bases). CDR1 and CDR2 from the germline V gene are SQVTM and ANQGSEA. Trimming left V 4 bases short and J 2 bases short, with 9 bases between. The CDR3 totals 12 residues. The CDR3 DNA is TGCAGCGTTGGGAGGACCCCCTACGAGCAGTACTTC. This encodes CSVGRTPYEQYF.

The chain recombines TRBV29-1 with TRBJ2-3, with D unclear. The V end lost 3 bases, the J end lost 6 bases, and 10 bases lay between the germline ends. The CDR3 has 12 amino acids. Germline CDR1 is SQVTM and CDR2 is ANQGSEA. The CDR3 protein is CSVDLWADTQYF. The CDR3 DNA reads TGCAGCGTTGATTTATGGGCGGATACGCAGTATTTT.

The DNA for the CDR3 is TGTGCCAGTAGTGCCAGTTCCCCCAGCAATCAGCCCCAGCATTTT. As protein: CASSASSPSNQPQHF. The J gene is TRBJ1-5, the V gene TRBV19; D gene uncertain. Germline V gene sequence: CDR1 LNHDA, CDR2 SQIVND (reference sequence). The V end was cut by 5 bases, the J end by 1 base, with 12 bases between. This CDR3 spans 15 amino acids. The full variable domain, rest sourced from reference TRBV19 and TRBJ1-5, is DGGITQSPKYLFRKEGQNVTLSCEQNLNHDAMYWYRQDPGQGLRLIYYSQIVNDFQKGDIAEGYSVSREKKESFPLTVTSAQKNPTAFYLCASSASSPSNQPQHFGDGTRLSIL.

Remarks on this clone: In the same sample, other DNA sequences code for this CDR3. The chain uses TRBV2 and TRBJ2-7, with D hard to call. The V gene's germline CDR1 is SNHLY and CDR2 FYNNEI. The CDR3 length is 11 residues. Trimming stripped 7 bases from V and 4 bases from J, with 8 bases between. The DNA of the CDR3 is TGTGCCAGCACCCCCTCATACGAGCAGTACTTC. Protein product: CASTPSYEQYF.

V is TRBV4-3 and J is TRBJ1-3; no definite D call. Germline assignment: CDR1 LGHNA and CDR2 YSLEER. Deletions cut 4 bases from V and 1 base from J, with 8 bases between. CDR3 length: 14 residues. In nucleotides, the CDR3 is TGCGCCAGCAGCCTATCGCGGTCTGGAAACACCATATATTTT. It encodes CASSLSRSGNTIYF.

The chain is built from TRBV29-1 and TRBJ1-2; 7 nucleotides align to TRBD1. From germline, CDR1 is SQVTM and CDR2 ANQGSEA. Trimming cost V 2 bases and J 8 bases; bases outside gene matches: 5. The CDR3 has 12 residues. CDR3 coding DNA: TGCAGCGTTGAATCTTACAGGGGAGGCTACACCTTC. Amino acids: CSVESYRGGYTF.

Here the CDR3 reads CASSQETGPYGYTF. The CDR3 region has the DNA TGTGCCAGCAGCCAAGAAACAGGCCCCTATGGCTACACCTTC. The V and J genes are TRBV14 and TRBJ1-2; D perhaps matches TRBD1 (5 bases). The length of the CDR3 is 14 residues. V lost 0 bases and J lost 4, with 9 bases in between. CDR1 and CDR2 (germline): SGHDN, FVKESK.

V is TRBV7-9 and J is TRBJ1-1; no reliable D call. The V and J ends lost 1 base and 5 bases respectively, with 11 bases between them. The CDR3 covers 14 residues. The germline V gene has CDR1 SEHNR and CDR2 FQNEAQ (reference sequence). The CDR3: CASSLGRAETEAFF. Written as DNA, the CDR3 is TGTGCCAGCAGCTTAGGACGGGCAGAGACTGAAGCTTTCTTT.

The rearrangement links TRBV4-1 to TRBJ1-4; unclear D gene. The CDR3 extends over 15 amino acids. Germline V CDR1 and CDR2: MGHRA, YSYEKL. Trimming shortened V by 4 bases and J by 8 bases, and 17 bases separated the two germline ends. CDR3 DNA: TGCGCCAGCAGCCGGACTTCGGGAAATGGGGAAAAACTGTTTTTT. It is translated as CASSRTSGNGEKLFF.

DNA of the CDR3: TGCGCCAGCAGCCTCGGACAGGTGAACGCGAACACCGGGGAGCTGTTTTTT. Residues: CASSLGQVNANTGELFF. V is TRBV5-1 and J is TRBJ2-2, with 7 bases identical to TRBD1. V shed 4 bases and J 0 bases; nucleotides not matched to a gene: 9. Germline CDR1 and CDR2: SGHRS and YFSETQ. The CDR3 consists of 17 residues.

V usage is TRBV7-2 and J usage is TRBJ2-1, with a tentative D call TRBD1 (5 bases). The CDR3 loop spans 16 amino acids. The V and J ends lost 5 bases and 2 bases respectively, with 16 bases between them. Germline assignment: CDR1 SGHTA and CDR2 FQGNSA. CDR3 DNA: TGTGCCAGCAGCCGCTACCAGGGTTCCGCCTACAATGAGCAGTTCTTC. Translated, it gives CASSRYQGSAYNEQFF.

The chain employs TRBV5-5 and TRBJ1-4; 10 positions match TRBD1. Per the germline V gene, CDR1 is SGHKS and CDR2 is YYEKEE (reference sequence). The CDR3 runs 15 residues. The trim removed 4 bases at V and 2 bases at J, leaving 2 bases unmatched. The CDR3 DNA is TGTGCCAGCAGCGTGACAGGGGGCACTAATGAAAAACTGTTTTTT. It encodes CASSVTGGTNEKLFF.

The chain employs TRBV19 and TRBJ1-1; the D gene is possibly TRBD1 (5 bases). CDR1 and CDR2 from the germline V gene are LNHDA and SQIVND (reference sequence). The length of the CDR3 is 13 residues. Trimming took off 4 bases at V and 3 bases at J, with 9 bases between the two ends. As DNA, the CDR3 is TGTGCCAGTAGTACGACAGCGGACACTGAAGCTTTCTTT. Translating it yields CASSTTADTEAFF. The full variable domain, completed using reference TRBV19 and TRBJ1-1, is DGGITQSPKYLFRKEGQNVTLSCEQNLNHDAMYWYRQDPGQGLRLIYYSQIVNDFQKGDIAEGYSVSREKKESFPLTVTSAQKNPTAFYLCASSTTADTEAFFGQGTRLTVV.

The chain has TRBV10-3 and TRBJ1-1; D remains ambiguous. The CDR3 is made up of 13 amino acids. Germline V gene lookup returns CDR1 ENHRY and CDR2 SYGVKD. Trimming shortened V by 4 bases and J by 3 bases, and 9 bases separated the two germline ends. CDR3 bases: TGTGCCATCAGTGTAACCGTCTACACTGAAGCTTTCTTT. Protein product: CAISVTVYTEAFF.

This chain connects TRBV28 to TRBJ2-2; possibly TRBD1 or TRBD2 for D (6 bases each). CDR3 length: 14 amino acids. V gave up 1 base and J gave up 6 bases, with 9 bases separating them. Germline assignment: CDR1 MDHEN and CDR2 SYDVKM. The CDR3 DNA reads TGTGCCAGCAGTTTATCGGGGGCCCCCGGGGAGCTGTTTTTT. Protein product: CASSLSGAPGELFF.

With regard to this clone: One junction end does not reproduce the germline sequence, and a read error may be involved. The V call is TRBV5-1, the J call TRBJ2-7; a possible D gene is TRBD1 (5 bases). Germline V gene sequence: CDR1 SGHRS, CDR2 YFSETQ. This CDR3 comprises 15 residues. The CDR3 protein is CASSPVTGLSHEQYF. The CDR3 bases are TGCGCCAGCAGCCCCGTTACAGGCCTCTCCCACGAGCAGTACTTC.

This chain joins TRBV9 and TRBJ2-1, with 8 bases lining up with TRBD2. The CDR3 runs to 14 residues. In germline, CDR1 is SGDLS, CDR2 YYNGEE. V dropped 4 bases and J dropped 3; count of bases not matched to a gene: 3. CDR3 sequence: CASSTTSGYNEQFF. The CDR3 DNA reads as TGTGCCAGCAGCACCACTAGCGGCTACAATGAGCAGTTCTTC. The full variable domain, in which reference TRBV9 and TRBJ2-1 provide the parts outside the CDR3, is DSGVTQTPKHLITATGQRVTLRCSPRSGDLSVYWYQQSLDQGLQFLIQYYNGEERAKGNILERFSAQQFPDLHSELNLSSLELGDSALYFCASSTTSGYNEQFFGPGTRLTVL.

The rearrangement joins TRBV27 to TRBJ2-5, with D perhaps given as TRBD1 or TRBD2 (5 bases each). V lost 6 bases to trimming and J lost 5 bases, with 19 bases between them. Germline lookup yields CDR1 MNHEY and CDR2 SMNVEV (reference sequence). The CDR3 sequence is 15 residues long. The CDR3 coding sequence is TGTGCCAGCAGCGACGTCGTTGGGGGATCCGAGACCCAGTACTTC. Translating gives CASSDVVGGSETQYF.

This clone is labeled as medium-sized (0.01 to 0.1%). This chain connects TRBV7-6 to TRBJ1-1, with D unclear. Per the germline V gene, CDR1 is SGHVS and CDR2 is FNYEAQ. The CDR3 length is 15 residues. V lost 1 base and J 1 base, leaving 10 bases between the germline ends. CDR3 bases: TGTGCCAGCAGCTTAGTCGGGGTGGAGAACACTGAAGCTTTCTTT. This sequence encodes CASSLVGVENTEAFF.